These T cell receptor beta chains were read from a single sample in a study of TIL therapy for anti-PD-1-resistant metastatic lung cancer. Assay used: immunoSEQ multiplex PCR; TCRdb lists only in-frame clones, some missing. The sample records more than 25,000 clones, roughly 72% being singletons. Sequencing was performed on tumor tissue, taken at baseline. All receptors come from a person between 25 and 79 years old with non-small cell lung cancer. The CDR3 runs from the conserved cysteine through the conserved F or W. A D gene is named only where the DNA matches it firmly.

D,J,V,DNA,CDR3
NA,TRBJ2-3,TRBV5-1,TGCGCCAGCAGCTTTGGGGTTGTCACAGATACGCAGTATTTT,CASSFGVVTDTQYF
NA,TRBJ1-1,TRBV7-9,TGTGCCAGCAGCTTAAGGGGGGTGAACACTGAAGCTTTCTTT,CASSLRGVNTEAFF
TRBD1,TRBJ1-5,TRBV27,TGTGCCAGCAGCGACAGGGGCGTCTGGTTTCAGCCCCAGCATTTT,CASSDRGVWFQPQHF
NA,TRBJ1-2,TRBV30,TGTGCCTGGAGTGGCGAGGCTGTTAACTATGGCTACACCTTC,CAWSGEAVNYGYTF
NA,TRBJ2-5,TRBV5-1,TGCGCCAGCAGCCCCCAACAGGTACGGGGAGAGACCCAGTACTTC,CASSPQQVRGETQYF
TRBD2,TRBJ2-7,TRBV7-2,TGTGCCAGCAGCTTCGGGACTAGCGGGGGCTACGAGCAGTACTTC,CASSFGTSGGYEQYF
TRBD1,TRBJ2-7,TRBV6-1,TGTGCCAGCAGTGTAACAGGGGGCTCCTACGAGCAGTACTTC,CASSVTGGSYEQYF
NA,TRBJ1-6,TRBV10-1,TGCGCCAGCAGGAGGCCCCTCCACTTT,CASRRPLHF
TRBD2,TRBJ2-1,TRBV13,TGTGCCAGCAGCTCCCCCGGGGGGGGGCGGGGTGAGCAGTTCTTC,CASSSPGGGRGEQFF
TRBD2,TRBJ2-3,TRBV7-9,TGTGCCAGCAGCTTAGGTGGACTAGCGGGGGGTTACAGCACAGATACGCAGTATTTT,CASSLGGLAGGYSTDTQYF